The 15 T cell receptor beta chains given below trace back to one sample, sequenced in a study of shared clonotypes between healthy human individuals. The repertoire was sequenced with immunoSEQ multiplex PCR; TCRdb's copy has only in-frame clones and lacks some. The profile covers 450,000 to 500,000 clones, with 70% to 85% appearing a single time and about 12% taken by the ten largest. Sequenced material: PBMCs. These receptors all come from a woman aged 40-49 years in good health. Some clones in this sample may be carry-over from other donors' samples.

The CDR3 is CASSPRSPPDTQYF. In nucleotides, the CDR3 is TGCGCCAGCAGCCCACGCTCCCCCCCAGATACGCAGTATTTT. The V gene is TRBV5-1, the J gene TRBJ2-3, with D uncertain. There are 14 residues in the CDR3. Looked up from germline, CDR1 is SGHRS and CDR2 is YFSETQ. Deletions cut 4 bases from V and 4 bases from J, with 13 bases between.

The chain couples TRBV28 to TRBJ2-2, with 9 positions matching TRBD2. This CDR3 is 19 amino acids long. The ends lost 5 bases at V and 2 bases at J; junction bases unmatched: 15. CDR1 and CDR2 (germline): MDHEN, SYDVKM. Written as DNA, the CDR3 is TGTGCCAGCAGTCCCGACCGCACTAGCGGGTTAACCAACACCGGGGAGCTGTTTTTT. Translation: CASSPDRTSGLTNTGELFF.

A remark on this clone: This sample also contains other DNA sequences that code for the same CDR3. The genes are TRBV7-9 and TRBJ2-7; D is undetermined. The germline gives CDR1 SEHNR, CDR2 FQNEAQ (reference sequence). The V and J ends lost 5 bases and 3 bases respectively, with 5 bases between them. This CDR3 is 11 amino acids long. The CDR3 bases are TGTGCCAGCAGCCCCAGCTACGAGCAGTACTTC. It specifies CASSPSYEQYF.

This clone was found a few times. The rearrangement links TRBV10-3 to TRBJ2-5, with TRBD2 matching over 10 bases. Trimming cost V 2 bases and J 4 bases; bases outside gene matches: 4. The germline CDR1 and CDR2 sequences are ENHRY and SYGVKD. The CDR3 spans 15 residues. The CDR3 bases are TGTGCCATCAGTGAGGGGACTAGCGCCCGAGAGACCCAGTACTTC. Amino acid sequence: CAISEGTSARETQYF.

CDR3 region: CASLGQRGNQPQHF. CDR3 in DNA: TGTGCCAGCCTGGGACAGCGAGGCAATCAGCCCCAGCATTTT. The chain joins TRBV28 to TRBJ1-5, with 7 bases lining up with TRBD1. CDR3 length: 14 amino acids. Germline-derived CDR1 and CDR2 are MDHEN and SYDVKM. With V trimmed by 8 bases and J by 2 bases, 6 bases remained unmatched.

This clone was found once. V and J are TRBV11-2 and TRBJ2-7; no clear D. CDR1 is SGHAT and CDR2 is FQNNGV in the germline V gene. V was trimmed by 2 bases and J by 3 bases, leaving 8 bases between them. The CDR3 sequence is 13 residues long. CDR3: CASSLKLVYEQYF. The CDR3 DNA reads as TGTGCCAGCAGCTTAAAGTTAGTCTACGAGCAGTACTTC.

This clone was seen just once. The chain uses TRBV30 and TRBJ2-7; no definite D call. Trimming took 2 bases from V and 4 from J, leaving 6 bases between them. CDR1 is GTSNPN, CDR2 SVGIG, per germline (reference sequence). The CDR3 runs 11 residues. The CDR3: CAWSSRYEQYF. In DNA, the CDR3 is TGTGCCTGGAGTTCGAGATACGAGCAGTACTTC.

The chain couples TRBV23-1 to TRBJ2-4; D gene ambiguous. TRBV23-1 is treated as an ORF (open reading frame) with a function not yet certain. Trimming took off 4 bases at V and 4 bases at J, with 2 bases between the two ends. The CDR3 length is 11 residues. The CDR3 sequence is CASSLKNIQYF. CDR3 nucleotides: TGCGCCAGCAGTCTTAAAAACATTCAGTACTTC.

This chain joins TRBV5-5 and TRBJ1-6; D gene ambiguous. Germline V gives CDR1 SGHKS, CDR2 YYEKEE (reference sequence). V lost 0 bases and J lost 7, with 5 bases in between. The CDR3 runs 13 residues. CDR3: CASSLGTNSPLHF. In DNA, the CDR3 is TGTGCCAGCAGCTTGGGTACCAATTCACCCCTCCACTTT.

The chain recombines TRBV11-2 with TRBJ2-7; D is possibly TRBD1 (5 bases). CDR3 length equals 14 residues. Germline lookup yields CDR1 SGHAT and CDR2 FQNNGV. V lost 1 base, J lost 7 bases, and 14 bases lay in between. CDR3 sequence: CASSLVGQGKEQYF. CDR3 nucleotide sequence: TGTGCCAGCAGCTTAGTCGGGCAGGGAAAGGAGCAGTACTTC.

The chain has TRBV7-2 and TRBJ2-7; 10 nucleotides match TRBD1. Germline V gives CDR1 SGHTA, CDR2 FQGNSA. V was clipped by 5 bases and J by 2 bases; unmatched bases: 3. The CDR3 totals 14 residues. CDR3: CASSRGQGTYEQYF. The CDR3 DNA sequence: TGTGCCAGCAGCCGGGGACAGGGGACCTACGAGCAGTACTTC.

A remark on this clone: This sample also contains other DNA sequences that code for the same CDR3. The chain links TRBV19 to TRBJ2-5, with D perhaps TRBD1 (6 bases). The V gene lost 7 bases and the J gene lost 1 base, with 7 bases spanning the gap. Germline assignment: CDR1 LNHDA and CDR2 SQIVND (reference sequence). The CDR3 has 12 amino acids. The CDR3 loop is CASKGGQETQYF. CDR3 nucleotides: TGTGCCAGTAAAGGGGGCCAAGAGACCCAGTACTTC.

This chain joins TRBV5-1 and TRBJ2-2; 7 nucleotides line up with TRBD1. The germline V gene encodes CDR1 SGHRS and CDR2 YFSETQ. There are 15 residues in the CDR3. V trimming: 6 bases; J trimming: 2 bases; junction bases outside the gene matches: 7. In DNA, the CDR3 is TGCGCCAGCAACACCGGGACAGCTAACACCGGGGAGCTGTTTTTT. Protein: CASNTGTANTGELFF.

CDR3 protein: CATIRDRLDQPQHF. The CDR3 coding sequence is TGTGCCACCATCAGGGACAGGTTGGATCAGCCCCAGCATTTT. The chain joins TRBV6-1 to TRBJ1-5, with 8 bases identical to TRBD1. This CDR3 region has 14 residues. The germline V gene has CDR1 MNHNS and CDR2 SASEGT. With 10 bases clipped from V and 5 bases from J, the junction kept 10 bases outside the gene matches.

This clone was detected only once. This chain connects TRBV6-5 to TRBJ2-1; TRBD2 might be the D (5 bases). This CDR3 is 14 amino acids long. Germline loops: CDR1 MNHEY, CDR2 SVGAGI. The V gene lost 4 bases and the J gene lost 5 bases, with 12 bases spanning the gap. The CDR3 spells CASSWSGDDNEQFF. DNA for the CDR3: TGTGCCAGCAGTTGGTCCGGGGATGACAATGAGCAGTTCTTC.